This TCR beta chain was sequenced during a study of memory CD4+ T cells and cytomegalovirus serostatus. From germline, CDR1 is MNHEY and CDR2 SMNVEV (reference sequence). Trimming took 2 bases from V and 5 from J, leaving 8 bases between them. This CDR3 comprises 13 residues. Study-wide results and limits: Repertoires predicted CMV serostatus with median bootstrapped AUC of roughly 0.96. CD4+ memory repertoires contained about 40% of the roughly 150 reported CMV TCRbeta sequences.

Clones were sequenced by immunoSEQ multiplex PCR, and TCRdb holds only the in-frame ones, with some missing. Here the sample spans under 55,000 clones, around 83% being singletons. This clone has just one count. Its target is unknown. The sort gate was single viable CD3+CD4+CD8-CD45RO+ cells for memory CD4+ T cells. Sequencing was done on a sample of memory CD4+ T cells from blood. The clonotype comes from an adult in good health and CMV-seropositive. The gene calls are TRBV27 and TRBJ2-3; a weak D match, TRBD2 (5 bases). CDR3 coding DNA: TGTGCCAGCAGTTTAGCGAGCGGAGATACGCAGTATTTT. Amino acid sequence: CASSLASGDTQYF.